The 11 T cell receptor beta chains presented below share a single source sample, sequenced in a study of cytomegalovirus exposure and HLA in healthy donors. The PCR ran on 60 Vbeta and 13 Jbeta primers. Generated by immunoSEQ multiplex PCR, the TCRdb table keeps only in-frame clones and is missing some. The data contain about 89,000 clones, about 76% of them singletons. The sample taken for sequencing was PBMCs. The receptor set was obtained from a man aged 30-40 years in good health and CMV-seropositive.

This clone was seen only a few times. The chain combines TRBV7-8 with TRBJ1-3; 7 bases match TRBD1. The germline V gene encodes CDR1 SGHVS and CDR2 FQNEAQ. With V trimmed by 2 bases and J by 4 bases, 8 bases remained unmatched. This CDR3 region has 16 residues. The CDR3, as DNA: TGTGCCAGCAGCTTACTAGGGCAGGGGGTCGGAAACACCATATATTTT. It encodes CASSLLGQGVGNTIYF.

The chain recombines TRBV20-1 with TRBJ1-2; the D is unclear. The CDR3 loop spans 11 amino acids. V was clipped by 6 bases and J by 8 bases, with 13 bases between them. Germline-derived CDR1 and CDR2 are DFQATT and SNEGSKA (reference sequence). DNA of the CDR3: TGCAGTGCGCCAGGCCTCATCGGCTACACCTTC. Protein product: CSAPGLIGYTF.

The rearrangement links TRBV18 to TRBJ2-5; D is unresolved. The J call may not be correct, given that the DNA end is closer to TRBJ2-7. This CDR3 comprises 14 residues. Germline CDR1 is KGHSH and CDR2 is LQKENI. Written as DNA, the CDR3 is TGTGCCAGCTCACCCCCTTCTGCCGCCTACGAGCAGTACTTC. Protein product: CASSPPSAAYEQYF.

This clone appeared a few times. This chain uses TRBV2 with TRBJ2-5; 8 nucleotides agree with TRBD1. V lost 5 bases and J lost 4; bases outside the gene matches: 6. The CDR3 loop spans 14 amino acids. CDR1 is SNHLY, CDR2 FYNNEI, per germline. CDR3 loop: CASSHGQGRETQYF. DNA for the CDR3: TGTGCCAGCAGTCATGGACAGGGCCGAGAGACCCAGTACTTC.

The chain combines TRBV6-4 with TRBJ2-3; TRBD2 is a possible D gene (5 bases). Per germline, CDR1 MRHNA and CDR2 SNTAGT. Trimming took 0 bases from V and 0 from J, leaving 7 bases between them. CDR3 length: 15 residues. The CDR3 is CASSDSPGSTDTQYF. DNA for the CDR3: TGTGCCAGCAGTGACTCCCCGGGGAGCACAGATACGCAGTATTTT.

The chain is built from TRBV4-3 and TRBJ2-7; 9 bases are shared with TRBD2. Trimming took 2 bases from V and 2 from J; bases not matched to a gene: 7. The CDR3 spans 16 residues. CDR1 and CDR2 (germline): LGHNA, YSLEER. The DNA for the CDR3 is TGCGCCAGCAGCCAACTCTCAGCGGGGGGCCCCTACGAGCAGTACTTC. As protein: CASSQLSAGGPYEQYF.

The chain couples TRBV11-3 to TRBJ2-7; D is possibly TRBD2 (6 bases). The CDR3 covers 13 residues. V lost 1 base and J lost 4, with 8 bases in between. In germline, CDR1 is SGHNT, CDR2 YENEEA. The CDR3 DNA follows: TGTGCCAGCAGCTTAGGACTAGGGTACGAGCAGTACTTC. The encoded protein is CASSLGLGYEQYF.

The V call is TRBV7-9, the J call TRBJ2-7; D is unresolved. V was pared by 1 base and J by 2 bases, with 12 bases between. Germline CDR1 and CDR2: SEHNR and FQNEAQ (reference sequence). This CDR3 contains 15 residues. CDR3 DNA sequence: TGTGCCAGCAGCTTAGAGATCGGGTACACCTACGAGCAGTACTTC. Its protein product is CASSLEIGYTYEQYF.

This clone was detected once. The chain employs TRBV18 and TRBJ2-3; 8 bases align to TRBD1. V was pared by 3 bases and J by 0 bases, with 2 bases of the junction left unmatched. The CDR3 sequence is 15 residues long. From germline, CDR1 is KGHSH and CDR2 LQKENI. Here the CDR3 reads CASSPGQGSTDTQYF. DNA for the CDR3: TGTGCCAGCTCACCCGGACAGGGCAGCACAGATACGCAGTATTTT.

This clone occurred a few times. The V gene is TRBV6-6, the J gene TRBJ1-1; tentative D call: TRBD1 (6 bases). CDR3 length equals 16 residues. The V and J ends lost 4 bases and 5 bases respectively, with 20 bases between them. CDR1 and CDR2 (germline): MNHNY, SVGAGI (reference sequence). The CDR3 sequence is CASSSGQYSPRTEAFF. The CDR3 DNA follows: TGTGCCAGCAGTTCCGGACAGTACAGCCCTCGAACTGAAGCTTTCTTT.

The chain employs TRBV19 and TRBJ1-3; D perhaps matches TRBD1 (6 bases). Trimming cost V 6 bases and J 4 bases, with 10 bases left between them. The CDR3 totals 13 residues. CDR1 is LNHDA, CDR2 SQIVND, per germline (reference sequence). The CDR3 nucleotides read TGTGCCAGTAGACAGGGCGGCGGAAACACCATATATTTT. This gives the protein CASRQGGGNTIYF.